These 24 T cell receptor beta chains were sequenced from one sample in a study of shared clonotypes between healthy human individuals. Assay used: immunoSEQ multiplex PCR; TCRdb lists only in-frame clones, some missing. The sample has more than 900,000 clones; more than 75% are singletons. The sequenced sample was memory CD4+ T cells from PBMCs. The sample's subset: CD45RA-negative fraction. The source of these receptors is a man younger than 35 in good health. Some clones in this sample may be carry-over from other donors' samples.

The V and J genes are TRBV28 and TRBJ2-3; 10 bases align to TRBD1. V was pared by 5 bases and J by 5 bases, with 13 bases of the junction left unmatched. The CDR3 covers 17 residues. In germline, CDR1 is MDHEN, CDR2 SYDVKM. For the CDR3, the DNA is TGTGCCAGCAGTCCCTTTTTCGGACAGGGGGAGGGAGATACGCAGTATTTT. Translating gives CASSPFFGQGEGDTQYF.

In regard to this clone: Being one base from a much bigger clone, this may be a read error. The chain uses TRBV9 and TRBJ1-2; D might be TRBD1 (6 bases). The CDR3 has 12 amino acids. Germline values: CDR1 SGDLS, CDR2 YYNGEE. The V end was cut by 4 bases, the J end by 4 bases, with 8 bases between. The CDR3, as DNA: TGTGCCAGCAGCTTGGACAGCTATGGCTACACCTTC. The encoded protein is CASSLDSYGYTF.

V and J are TRBV2 and TRBJ2-1; D unresolved. The CDR3 is made up of 15 amino acids. V dropped 4 bases and J dropped 5 bases, with 15 bases sitting between them. Germline V gene data show CDR1 as SNHLY and CDR2 as FYNNEI. The CDR3 protein is CASSGMGRQNNEQFF. The CDR3 nucleotides read TGTGCCAGCAGTGGTATGGGCCGGCAAAACAATGAGCAGTTCTTC.

This CDR3 reads CASSLGQENGYTF. The CDR3 bases are TGCGCCAGCAGCTTGGGGCAGGAGAATGGCTACACCTTC. This chain uses TRBV5-1 with TRBJ1-2; D is unresolved. This CDR3 has 13 amino acids. From germline, CDR1 is SGHRS and CDR2 YFSETQ. V lost 0 bases and J 6 bases, leaving 9 bases between the germline ends.

The rearrangement links TRBV29-1 to TRBJ2-3, with D unclear. Germline CDR1 and CDR2: SQVTM and ANQGSEA. Trimming left V 6 bases short and J 2 bases short, with 12 bases between. The CDR3 loop spans 13 amino acids. CDR3 coding DNA: TGCAGCGTCGCCCCGATGGCCACAGATACGCAGTATTTT. Protein sequence: CSVAPMATDTQYF.

J is TRBJ1-1 and V is TRBV6-1; 12 nucleotides agree with TRBD1. The length of the CDR3 is 15 residues. CDR1 is MNHNS and CDR2 is SASEGT in the germline V gene. V lost 8 bases and J lost 1; bases outside the gene matches: 5. CDR3 sequence (DNA): TGTGCCAGCCAAAGGGACAGGGGGCAGAACACTGAAGCTTTCTTT. Translated, it gives CASQRDRGQNTEAFF.

CDR3 nucleotide sequence: TGTGCCAGTAGTATTTCCCCCAGGCGCTCTGGGGCCAACGTCCTGACTTTC. Residues: CASSISPRRSGANVLTF. The V and J genes are TRBV19 and TRBJ2-6; D not resolved. This CDR3 has 17 amino acids. Germline V CDR1 and CDR2: LNHDA, SQIVND (reference sequence). V lost 3 bases and J 0 bases, leaving 12 bases between the germline ends.

As regards this clone: A far larger clone is just one base off, so this is likely a read error. The chain carries TRBV7-9 and TRBJ2-1; D gene unclear. Per the germline V gene, CDR1 is SEHNR and CDR2 is FQNEAQ (reference sequence). The CDR3 is made up of 15 amino acids. The CDR3 DNA sequence: TGTGCCAGCGGCTTAGTTCCAGAGGCCTACAATGAGCAGTTCTTC. Its protein is CASGLVPEAYNEQFF.

The chain recombines TRBV4-1 with TRBJ2-1, with a possible D match to TRBD2 (5 bases). This CDR3 region has 16 residues. The ends were cut back, 1 base at V and 3 bases at J, with 13 bases in the middle. Germline assignment: CDR1 MGHRA and CDR2 YSYEKL. CDR3 bases: TGCGCCAGCAGCCAAGCCGGATTAGCGAGCTACAATGAGCAGTTCTTC. As protein: CASSQAGLASYNEQFF.

This chain connects TRBV7-2 to TRBJ2-7; the D gene is possibly TRBD2 (5 bases). V lost 3 bases and J 6 bases, leaving 15 bases between the germline ends. Germline CDR1 SGHTA, CDR2 FQGNSA. The CDR3 spans 14 residues. The CDR3 nucleotides read TGTGCCAGCAGCTTCTTGTCCGGGGTGGTCGAGCAGTACTTC. It translates to CASSFLSGVVEQYF.

The rearrangement uses TRBV7-2 and TRBJ1-2, with 9 bases identical to TRBD1. Trimming took 5 bases from V and 4 from J; bases not matched to a gene: 8. CDR1 and CDR2 from the germline V gene are SGHTA and FQGNSA. The CDR3 covers 15 residues. The CDR3 DNA is TGTGCCAGCAGCCCCGGGACAGGGAGCCCCTATGGCTACACCTTC. This codes for CASSPGTGSPYGYTF.

V and J are TRBV6-5 and TRBJ2-7, with 10 bases aligning to TRBD1. Germline loops: CDR1 MNHEY, CDR2 SVGAGI. This CDR3 is built from 14 residues. V dropped 6 bases and J dropped 2; count of bases not matched to a gene: 4. The CDR3 region is CASSPGQGAYEQYF. CDR3 DNA: TGTGCCAGCAGCCCCGGACAGGGGGCCTACGAGCAGTACTTC.

Worth noting for this clone: Other DNA sequences in the sample encode the same CDR3. V usage is TRBV12-5 and J usage is TRBJ2-3; D unclear. The ends were cut back, 0 bases at V and 6 bases at J, with 4 bases in the middle. The CDR3 covers 12 residues. Germline CDR1 LGHNT, CDR2 FRNRAP. The CDR3 nucleotides are TGTGCTAGTGGTTTGGTACGGGATACGCAGTATTTT. Amino acids: CASGLVRDTQYF.

This clone was counted a few times. The chain joins TRBV11-2 to TRBJ2-1; D is ambiguous. CDR1 is SGHAT, CDR2 FQNNGV, per germline. CDR3 length: 13 amino acids. V was shortened by 3 bases and J by 14 bases, with 17 bases between the two germline ends. CDR3 sequence (DNA): TGTGCCAGCAGCTTCCGTGGGCAGGCCAGAGAGTTCTTC. This gives the protein CASSFRGQAREFF. The full variable domain, completed using reference TRBV11-2 and TRBJ2-1, is EAGVAQSPRYKIIEKRQSVAFWCNPISGHATLYWYQQILGQGPKLLIQFQNNGVVDDSQLPKDRFSAERLKGVDSTLKIQPAKLEDSAVYLCASSFRGQAREFFGPGTRLTVL.

There are a few counts of this clone. V and J are TRBV6-1 and TRBJ2-4, with D possibly called TRBD1 or TRBD2 (5 bases each). Trimming left V 4 bases short and J 6 bases short, with 10 bases between. The V gene's germline CDR1 is MNHNS and CDR2 SASEGT. The CDR3 has 13 amino acids. This CDR3 is CASSAPGGNIQYF. For the CDR3, the DNA is TGTGCCAGCAGTGCACCTGGGGGAAACATTCAGTACTTC.

The chain joins TRBV28 to TRBJ2-4; D uncertain. Deletions cut 7 bases from V and 1 base from J, with 11 bases between. This CDR3 is 14 amino acids long. CDR1 is MDHEN, CDR2 SYDVKM, per germline. The CDR3 DNA reads as TGTGCCAGCACCCTGGGCAATGCCAAAAACATTCAGTACTTC. It yields the protein CASTLGNAKNIQYF.

This clone was detected once. The rearrangement uses TRBV4-3 and TRBJ2-1, with 10 bases fitting TRBD2. The CDR3 extends over 19 amino acids. With V trimmed by 0 bases and J by 1 base, 9 bases remained unmatched. Germline-derived CDR1 and CDR2 are LGHNA and YSLEER. The DNA for the CDR3 is TGCGCCAGCAGCCAAGATCCCTCAGTGACTAGCGGGTCCTACAATGAGCAGTTCTTC. Its protein is CASSQDPSVTSGSYNEQFF.

The chain employs TRBV11-3 and TRBJ2-4; D might be TRBD1 or TRBD2, each matching 6 bases. Germline CDR1 SGHNT, CDR2 YENEEA. V was clipped by 2 bases and J by 5 bases, with 13 bases between them. This CDR3 comprises 15 residues. DNA of the CDR3: TGTGCCAGCAGCTTAATGGGGGGCCCGGAAAACATTCAGTACTTC. Its translation is CASSLMGGPENIQYF.

The chain joins TRBV9 to TRBJ1-2; TRBD1 aligns across 9 bases. Germline V lookup: CDR1 SGDLS, CDR2 YYNGEE. The J segment lost 7 bases and the V segment lost 3 bases, leaving 7 bases of the junction unmatched. CDR3 size: 14 residues. Here the CDR3 DNA reads TGTGCCAGCAGCGGCACAGGGGGCCGTGGTGGCTACACCTTC. It encodes CASSGTGGRGGYTF.

This rearrangement joins TRBV30 to TRBJ1-2, with TRBD1 as a possible D gene (5 bases). The V end lost 0 bases, the J end lost 8 bases, and 10 bases lay between the germline ends. Per germline, CDR1 GTSNPN and CDR2 SVGIG (reference sequence). The CDR3 is 12 amino acids. CDR3 loop: CAWSVWGYGYTF. The CDR3 DNA reads TGTGCCTGGAGTGTTTGGGGGTACGGCTACACCTTC.

J is TRBJ2-1 and V is TRBV5-1, with D possibly TRBD2 on 6 matching bases. Per the germline V gene, CDR1 is SGHRS and CDR2 is YFSETQ. The CDR3 sequence is 13 residues long. Deletions cut 7 bases from V and 8 bases from J, with 16 bases between. CDR3 coding DNA: TGCGCCAGCTCGGCCTTCGGGAGCTATGAGCAGTTCTTC. Its translation is CASSAFGSYEQFF.

The V gene is TRBV11-2, the J gene TRBJ2-5, with a tentative D call TRBD2 (5 bases). In germline, CDR1 is SGHAT, CDR2 FQNNGV. The germline V and J ends were trimmed by 5 bases and 5 bases, with 12 bases remaining between them. The CDR3 extends over 13 amino acids. CDR3 residues: CASSTTPGETQYF. CDR3 sequence (DNA): TGTGCCAGCAGCACGACCCCGGGGGAGACCCAGTACTTC.

V and J are TRBV7-2 and TRBJ2-3; TRBD1 is a possible D gene (5 bases). The CDR3 runs 14 residues. The V end lost 2 bases, the J end lost 4 bases, and 10 bases lay between the germline ends. Germline CDR1 and CDR2: SGHTA and FQGNSA. This CDR3 is CASSLFRVPDTQYF. In DNA, the CDR3 is TGTGCCAGCAGCTTATTCAGGGTCCCAGATACGCAGTATTTT. Variable domain in full (rest from reference TRBV7-2 and TRBJ2-3): GAGVSQSPSNKVTEKGKDVELRCDPISGHTALYWYRQSLGQGLEFLIYFQGNSAPDKSGLPSDRFSAERTGGSVSTLTIQRTQQEDSAVYLCASSLFRVPDTQYFGPGTRLTVL.

Remarks on this clone: Other DNA sequences in this sample translate to the same CDR3. The genes are TRBV7-3 and TRBJ1-2; weak D call: TRBD1 (5 bases). This CDR3 region has 14 residues. Trimming removed 5 bases from V and 4 bases from J, with 14 bases in between. Germline V gene lookup returns CDR1 SGHTA and CDR2 FQGTGA. The DNA of the CDR3 is TGTGCCAGCAGCCCGAAAGGACAAAGCTATGGCTACACCTTC. It is translated as CASSPKGQSYGYTF. Variable domain in full (rest from reference TRBV7-3 and TRBJ1-2): GAGVSQTPSNKVTEKGKYVELRCDPISGHTALYWYRQSLGQGPEFLIYFQGTGAADDSGLPNDRFFAVRPEGSVSTLKIQRTERGDSAVYLCASSPKGQSYGYTFGSGTRLTVV.